The 27 T cell receptor beta chains in this list originate from one sample, sequenced in a study of shared clonotypes between healthy human individuals. Naive CD8 cells comprised CD45RO-negative, CCR7-positively selected cells, excluding terminally differentiated effector memory CD45RA+ cells. This table comes from immunoSEQ multiplex PCR, and its TCRdb copy is limited to in-frame clones, with some not included. The sample comprises around 580,000 clones, about 98% of which are singletons, and less than 0.35% rests with the top ten. Sequencing was carried out using naive CD8+ T cells sorted from blood. The receptors come from a man under 40 in good health.

This clone was seen just once. DNA for the CDR3: TGCGCCAGCAACGAGGGACTAGCGGGAAGCCCCTGCTCCTACGAGCAGTACTTC. It specifies CASNEGLAGSPCSYEQYF. V usage is TRBV10-1 and J usage is TRBJ2-7; 13 bases agree with TRBD2. The V and J ends lost 7 bases and 0 bases, in that order; junction bases with no gene match: 12. Looked up from germline, CDR1 is WNHNN and CDR2 is SYGVQD (reference sequence). This CDR3 has 18 amino acids.

J is TRBJ1-3 and V is TRBV5-1; the match to TRBD1 covers 7 bases. The CDR3 runs to 16 residues. Germline V gives CDR1 SGHRS, CDR2 YFSETQ. The trim removed 0 bases at V and 0 bases at J, leaving 3 bases unmatched. The CDR3 DNA reads as TGCGCCAGCAGCTTGGTAACAGGGGACTCTGGAAACACCATATATTTT. It encodes CASSLVTGDSGNTIYF.

The CDR3 DNA is TGTGCCAGCAGCGTAGCTACTAGCGGGTACGAGCAGTACTTC. This translates into CASSVATSGYEQYF. V and J are TRBV9 and TRBJ2-7; 9 nucleotides line up with TRBD2. The V segment lost 0 bases and the J segment 4 bases; nucleotides outside the gene matches: 2. Germline V gene lookup returns CDR1 SGDLS and CDR2 YYNGEE. The CDR3 is 14 amino acids.

The chain employs TRBV11-2 and TRBJ2-1; 9 nucleotides align to TRBD2. This CDR3 spans 17 amino acids. The germline V gene encodes CDR1 SGHAT and CDR2 FQNNGV. V shed 0 bases, J shed 5 bases, and the junction held 8 bases outside the gene matches. In nucleotides, the CDR3 is TGTGCCAGCAGCTTAGATGATCTAGCGGGAAATCACAATGAGCAGTTCTTC. Its translation: CASSLDDLAGNHNEQFF.

The rearrangement joins TRBV12-5 to TRBJ2-1; TRBD2 agrees at 10 bases. The CDR3 runs 15 residues. After removal of 6 bases from V and 11 bases from J, the junction contained 13 bases not matched to a gene. Germline loops: CDR1 LGHNT, CDR2 FRNRAP. The CDR3 nucleotides are TGTGCTAGTGGGCCAGCGGGAGGGGACCCAATGCAGCAGTTCTTC. Its protein is CASGPAGGDPMQQFF.

V is TRBV27 and J is TRBJ2-1; TRBD1 agrees at 9 bases. V was clipped by 7 bases and J by 5 bases; unmatched bases: 12. CDR3 length equals 16 residues. CDR1 is MNHEY and CDR2 is SMNVEV in the germline V gene (reference sequence). The CDR3 sequence is CASTSGGTGTNNEQFF. CDR3 sequence (DNA): TGTGCCAGCACCTCCGGCGGGACAGGGACAAACAATGAGCAGTTCTTC.

V gene TRBV5-4 combines with J gene TRBJ1-1; 7 bases fit TRBD1. This CDR3 is 16 amino acids long. V lost 4 bases to trimming and J lost 5 bases; unmatched junction nucleotides: 14. CDR1 and CDR2 from the germline V gene are SGHNT and YYREEE (reference sequence). The CDR3 nucleotides read TGTGCCAGCAGCGAGGACAGGTCAACCCCGGGGACTGAAGCTTTCTTT. It codes for CASSEDRSTPGTEAFF.

J is TRBJ1-4 and V is TRBV5-1, with D possibly TRBD1 on 5 matching bases. CDR1 and CDR2 (germline): SGHRS, YFSETQ. The CDR3 has 15 amino acids. V shed 4 bases and J shed 6 bases, with 16 bases lying between them. The CDR3 bases are TGCGCCAGCAGCAAGAACAGGCCATCTGATGAAAAACTGTTTTTT. Translated: CASSKNRPSDEKLFF.

This clone has a handful of counts. This chain links TRBV6-1 with TRBJ1-2, with D perhaps TRBD1 (6 bases). This CDR3 has 14 amino acids. Trimming took 7 bases from V and 4 from J, leaving 16 bases between them. Germline V gene sequence: CDR1 MNHNS, CDR2 SASEGT. CDR3 residues: CASTLQGGGYGYTF. The CDR3 bases are TGTGCCAGCACCTTACAGGGCGGTGGCTATGGCTACACCTTC.

This chain links TRBV6-1 with TRBJ2-7; D is possibly TRBD2 (5 bases). Looked up from germline, CDR1 is MNHNS and CDR2 is SASEGT. The CDR3 is 15 residues long. Trimming cost V 1 base and J 2 bases, with 12 bases left between them. The CDR3: CASSEDPGYTYEQYF. CDR3 bases: TGTGCCAGCAGTGAAGACCCGGGGTACACCTACGAGCAGTACTTC.

This chain connects TRBV7-9 to TRBJ1-1; D not certain. Per the germline V gene, CDR1 is SEHNR and CDR2 is FQNEAQ (reference sequence). The V end was cut by 5 bases, the J end by 0 bases, with 10 bases between. This CDR3 region has 14 residues. The DNA for the CDR3 is TGTGCCAGCAGCCAGAGGCTACTGAACACTGAAGCTTTCTTT. Protein product: CASSQRLLNTEAFF.

This chain uses TRBV9 with TRBJ2-7; perhaps TRBD2 as D (6 bases). CDR1 and CDR2 (germline): SGDLS, YYNGEE. Between the trimmed V and J ends, which lost 3 bases and 0 bases, there was a span of 13 bases. The CDR3 is 15 amino acids. The CDR3 coding sequence is TGTGCCAGCAGCGGTGGGGGGAGCACCTCCTACGAGCAGTACTTC. It codes for CASSGGGSTSYEQYF.

This sequence joins TRBV7-9 and TRBJ2-7; no clear D. V was shortened by 5 bases and J by 9 bases, with 14 bases between the two germline ends. This CDR3 comprises 12 residues. Germline CDR1 SEHNR, CDR2 FQNEAQ (reference sequence). CDR3 nucleotide sequence: TGTGCCAGCAGCCCGGGTAATTCTTGGCAGTACTTC. It translates to CASSPGNSWQYF.

The rearrangement links TRBV2 to TRBJ2-7; TRBD2 aligns across 8 bases. Germline V gene lookup returns CDR1 SNHLY and CDR2 FYNNEI. The CDR3 spans 13 residues. V dropped 6 bases and J dropped 6; count of bases not matched to a gene: 7. CDR3 amino acids: CASSTSGAGEQYF. Written as DNA, the CDR3 is TGTGCCAGCAGCACTAGCGGTGCTGGCGAGCAGTACTTC.

The chain combines TRBV7-9 with TRBJ2-5; D not resolved. Trimming removed 1 base at V and 7 bases at J, with 7 bases between. The CDR3 totals 12 residues. Germline CDR1 and CDR2: SEHNR and FQNEAQ (reference sequence). CDR3 bases: TGTGCCAGCAGCTTAGGGACGGGGACCCAGTACTTC. It codes for CASSLGTGTQYF.

J is TRBJ2-7 and V is TRBV5-1; D unclear. Per germline, CDR1 SGHRS and CDR2 YFSETQ. Trimming shortened V by 4 bases and J by 1 base, and 6 bases separated the two germline ends. The CDR3 loop spans 12 amino acids. The DNA for the CDR3 is TGCGCCAGCAGCGAATATTCCTACGAGCAGTACTTC. As protein: CASSEYSYEQYF. The full variable domain, its missing parts supplied by reference TRBV5-1 and TRBJ2-7, is KAGVTQTPRYLIKTRGQQVTLSCSPISGHRSVSWYQQTPGQGLQFLFEYFSETQRNKGNFPGRFSGRQFSNSRSEMNVSTLELGDSALYLCASSEYSYEQYFGPGTRLTVT.

The rearrangement uses TRBV2 and TRBJ2-7; 7 bases fit TRBD2. V shed 7 bases and J 7 bases; nucleotides not matched to a gene: 16. CDR3 length equals 15 residues. CDR1 and CDR2 from the germline V gene are SNHLY and FYNNEI. The CDR3 DNA reads as TGTGCCAGCACGAGGGGCGGTAGCGGGTTGCTGGAGCAGTACTTC. Its protein product is CASTRGGSGLLEQYF.

The chain uses TRBV7-9 and TRBJ1-2; D is perhaps TRBD1 (6 bases). The length of the CDR3 is 15 residues. Per germline, CDR1 SEHNR and CDR2 FQNEAQ (reference sequence). Trimming took 5 bases from V and 1 from J, leaving 14 bases between them. For the CDR3, the DNA is TGTGCCAGCAGCCCACCGGACAGTCTTAACTATGGCTACACCTTC. Translating gives CASSPPDSLNYGYTF.

The chain carries TRBV10-3 and TRBJ2-2, with 7 bases aligning to TRBD2. Germline V gene sequence: CDR1 ENHRY, CDR2 SYGVKD. The CDR3 has 16 amino acids. Trimming cost V 6 bases and J 1 base; bases outside gene matches: 8. The CDR3: CAIRGGVAGNTGELFF. As DNA, the CDR3 is TGTGCCATCAGGGGAGGTGTAGCGGGGAACACCGGGGAGCTGTTTTTT.

The rearrangement links TRBV28 to TRBJ2-1; 9 nucleotides line up with TRBD2. Germline V gives CDR1 MDHEN, CDR2 SYDVKM. The CDR3 loop spans 14 amino acids. J lost 10 bases, V lost 3 bases, and 7 bases had no gene match. In DNA, the CDR3 is TGTGCCAGCAGTTTTAAGATAGCGGGAGACGAGCAGTTCTTC. This sequence encodes CASSFKIAGDEQFF.

V is TRBV9 and J is TRBJ2-1, with D tentatively TRBD1 (5 bases). This CDR3 has 15 amino acids. CDR1 and CDR2 from the germline V gene are SGDLS and YYNGEE. V gave up 0 bases and J gave up 4 bases, with 11 bases separating them. Written as DNA, the CDR3 is TGTGCCAGCAGCGTAGACGGACAACCTTACAATGAGCAGTTCTTC. This translates into CASSVDGQPYNEQFF.

V is TRBV7-9 and J is TRBJ2-7; weak D call: TRBD1 (6 bases). The V gene's germline CDR1 is SEHNR and CDR2 FQNEAQ (reference sequence). V dropped 5 bases and J dropped 0 bases, with 17 bases sitting between them. The CDR3 consists of 16 residues. The CDR3 DNA follows: TGTGCCAGCAGCCCACCCGAGGGGGAAAGCTCCTACGAGCAGTACTTC. This translates into CASSPPEGESSYEQYF.

The V gene is TRBV7-6, the J gene TRBJ2-7; either TRBD1 or TRBD2 may fit D (5 bases each). This CDR3 contains 14 residues. V was trimmed by 5 bases and J by 2 bases, leaving 13 bases between them. Per germline, CDR1 SGHVS and CDR2 FNYEAQ. In DNA form, the CDR3 reads TGTGCCAGCAGCATCGGGACGGGGCCCTACGAGCAGTACTTC. Translated, it gives CASSIGTGPYEQYF.

The chain carries TRBV5-6 and TRBJ1-1; D remains ambiguous. CDR1 is SGHDT and CDR2 is YYEEEE in the germline V gene. Between the trimmed V and J ends, which lost 1 base and 0 bases, there was a span of 4 bases. The CDR3 has 13 amino acids. CDR3 amino acids: CASSLTVNTEAFF. The DNA for the CDR3 is TGTGCCAGCAGCTTGACAGTGAACACTGAAGCTTTCTTT.

The chain carries TRBV7-3 and TRBJ2-7; 7 nucleotides align to TRBD1. Germline V CDR1 and CDR2: SGHTA, FQGTGA. The CDR3 loop spans 15 amino acids. Germline trimming cut 0 bases from V and 5 bases from J; bases unmatched to any gene: 7. CDR3 residues: CASSLTGQMDHEQYF. The CDR3, as DNA: TGTGCCAGCAGCTTAACGGGACAGATGGACCACGAGCAGTACTTC. Combining the CDR3 with reference TRBV7-3 and TRBJ2-7 gives the whole variable domain GAGVSQTPSNKVTEKGKYVELRCDPISGHTALYWYRQSLGQGPEFLIYFQGTGAADDSGLPNDRFFAVRPEGSVSTLKIQRTERGDSAVYLCASSLTGQMDHEQYFGPGTRLTVT.

The chain recombines TRBV2 with TRBJ2-7, with D maybe TRBD2 (5 bases). V lost 3 bases, J lost 5 bases, and 17 bases lay in between. CDR1 and CDR2 from the germline V gene are SNHLY and FYNNEI. The CDR3 loop spans 15 amino acids. CDR3 protein: CASSDGTKTRDEQYF. CDR3 nucleotides: TGTGCCAGCAGTGATGGAACGAAGACGCGGGACGAGCAGTACTTC. The variable domain in full, completed from reference TRBV2 and TRBJ2-7, reads EPEVTQTPSHQVTQMGQEVILRCVPISNHLYFYWYRQILGQKVEFLVSFYNNEISEKSEIFDDQFSVERPDGSNFTLKIRSTKLEDSAMYFCASSDGTKTRDEQYFGPGTRLTVT.

The chain recombines TRBV27 with TRBJ2-7, with a possible D match to TRBD2 (6 bases). V lost 6 bases to trimming and J lost 0 bases, with 15 bases between them. Germline V CDR1 and CDR2: MNHEY, SMNVEV (reference sequence). The CDR3 is 15 residues long. The CDR3 region has the DNA TGTGCCAGCAGGGGGACTTTACGCCGCTCCTACGAGCAGTACTTC. Its translation: CASRGTLRRSYEQYF.